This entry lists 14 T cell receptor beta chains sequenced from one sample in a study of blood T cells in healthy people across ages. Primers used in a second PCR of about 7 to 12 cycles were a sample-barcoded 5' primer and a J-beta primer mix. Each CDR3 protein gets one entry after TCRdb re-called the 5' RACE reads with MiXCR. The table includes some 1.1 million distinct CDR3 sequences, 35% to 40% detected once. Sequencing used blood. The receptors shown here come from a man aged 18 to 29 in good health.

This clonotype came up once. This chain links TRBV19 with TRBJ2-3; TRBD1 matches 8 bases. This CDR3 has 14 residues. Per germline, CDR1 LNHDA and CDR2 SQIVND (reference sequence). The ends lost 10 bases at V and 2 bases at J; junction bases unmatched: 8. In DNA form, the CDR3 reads TGTGCCACCAGGGGGCGAACACACACAGATACGCAGTATTTT. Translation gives CATRGRTHTDTQYF.

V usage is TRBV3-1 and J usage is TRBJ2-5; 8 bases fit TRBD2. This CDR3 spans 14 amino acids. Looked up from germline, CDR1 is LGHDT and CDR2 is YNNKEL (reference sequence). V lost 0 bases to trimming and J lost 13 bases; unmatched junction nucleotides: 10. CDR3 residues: CASSQDTSGGGVYF. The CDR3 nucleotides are TGTGCCAGCAGCCAAGACACTAGCGGAGGCGGTGTGTACTTC.

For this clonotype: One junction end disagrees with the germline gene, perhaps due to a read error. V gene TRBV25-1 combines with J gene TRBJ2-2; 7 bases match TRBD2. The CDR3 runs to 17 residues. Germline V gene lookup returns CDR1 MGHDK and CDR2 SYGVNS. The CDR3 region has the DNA TGTGCTAGCAGTGAATCCTCCCTAGCGGCGAACACCGGGGAGCTGTTTTTT. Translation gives CASSESSLAANTGELFF.

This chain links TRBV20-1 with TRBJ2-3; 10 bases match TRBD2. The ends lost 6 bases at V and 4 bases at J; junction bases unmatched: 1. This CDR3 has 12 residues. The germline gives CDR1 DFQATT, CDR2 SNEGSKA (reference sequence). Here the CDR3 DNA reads TGCAGTGCCAGCGGGGGGGCAGATACGCAGTATTTT. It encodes CSASGGADTQYF.

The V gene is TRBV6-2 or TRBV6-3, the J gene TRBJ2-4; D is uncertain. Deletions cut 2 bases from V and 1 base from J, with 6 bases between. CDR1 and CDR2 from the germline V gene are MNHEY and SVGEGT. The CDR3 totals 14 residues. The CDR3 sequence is CASSYGLAKNIQYF. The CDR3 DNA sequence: TGTGCCAGCAGTTACGGGTTGGCCAAAAACATTCAGTACTTC.

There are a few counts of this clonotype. CDR3 residues: CASSEEWAVPYGYTF. DNA for the CDR3: TGTGCCAGCAGTGAAGAATGGGCAGTTCCCTATGGCTACACCTTC. The gene calls are TRBV2 and TRBJ1-2; D is ambiguous. The CDR3 runs to 15 residues. Deletions cut 1 base from V and 4 bases from J, with 13 bases between. The germline V gene encodes CDR1 SNHLY and CDR2 FYNNEI.

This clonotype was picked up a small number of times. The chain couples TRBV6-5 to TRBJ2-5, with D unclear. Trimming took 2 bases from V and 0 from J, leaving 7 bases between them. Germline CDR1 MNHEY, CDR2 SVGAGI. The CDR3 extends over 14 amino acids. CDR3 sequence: CASSYGQNQETQYF. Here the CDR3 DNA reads TGTGCCAGCAGTTACGGGCAGAACCAAGAGACCCAGTACTTC.

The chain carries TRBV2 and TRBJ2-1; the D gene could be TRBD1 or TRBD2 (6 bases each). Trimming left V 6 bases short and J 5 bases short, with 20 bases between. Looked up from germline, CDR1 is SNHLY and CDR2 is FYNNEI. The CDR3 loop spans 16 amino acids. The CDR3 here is CASRRQTGRGDNEQFF. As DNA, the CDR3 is TGTGCCAGCAGACGCCAAACAGGGCGCGGGGACAATGAGCAGTTCTTC.

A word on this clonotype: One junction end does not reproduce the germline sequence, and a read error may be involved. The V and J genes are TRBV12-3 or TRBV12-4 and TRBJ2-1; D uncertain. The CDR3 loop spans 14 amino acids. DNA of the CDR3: TGTACCAGCAGTCATACTACCTCCTACAATGAGCAGTTCTTC. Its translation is CTSSHTTSYNEQFF.

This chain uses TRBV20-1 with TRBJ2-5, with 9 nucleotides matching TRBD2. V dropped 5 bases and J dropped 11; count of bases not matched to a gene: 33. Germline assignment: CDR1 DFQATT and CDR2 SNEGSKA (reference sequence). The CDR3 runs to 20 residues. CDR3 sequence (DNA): TGCAGTGCTGAACCTTCCCTCCTAGCGGGGATATCTCGATTTCCCAATGAGCAGTACTTC. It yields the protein CSAEPSLLAGISRFPNEQYF.

In DNA form, the CDR3 reads TGTGCCAGCTCACCAAGCACACAGGGAAACACCATATATTTT. It codes for CASSPSTQGNTIYF. This chain links TRBV18 with TRBJ1-3; D unclear. V lost 2 bases, J lost 4 bases, and 9 bases lay in between. The CDR3 covers 14 residues. Per the germline V gene, CDR1 is KGHSH and CDR2 is LQKENI.

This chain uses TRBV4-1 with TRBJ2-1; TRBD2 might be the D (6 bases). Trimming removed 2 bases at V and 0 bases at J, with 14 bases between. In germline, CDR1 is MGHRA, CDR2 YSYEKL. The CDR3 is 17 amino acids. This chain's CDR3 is CASSQIEVAASYNEQFF. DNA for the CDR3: TGCGCCAGCAGCCAAATCGAGGTAGCGGCCTCCTACAATGAGCAGTTCTTC.

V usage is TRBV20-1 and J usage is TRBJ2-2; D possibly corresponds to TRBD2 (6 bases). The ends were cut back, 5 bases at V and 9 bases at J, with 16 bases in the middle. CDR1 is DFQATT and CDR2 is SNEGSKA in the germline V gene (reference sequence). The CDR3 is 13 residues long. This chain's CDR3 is CSASDYPNRELFF. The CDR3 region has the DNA TGCAGTGCTTCGGACTATCCCAACCGGGAGCTGTTTTTT.

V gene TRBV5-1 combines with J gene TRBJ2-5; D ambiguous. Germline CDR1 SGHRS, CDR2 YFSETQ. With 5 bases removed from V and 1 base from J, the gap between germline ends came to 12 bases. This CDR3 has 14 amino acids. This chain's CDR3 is CASSFATTQETQYF. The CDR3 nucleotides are TGCGCCAGCAGTTTTGCGACGACCCAAGAGACCCAGTACTTC.